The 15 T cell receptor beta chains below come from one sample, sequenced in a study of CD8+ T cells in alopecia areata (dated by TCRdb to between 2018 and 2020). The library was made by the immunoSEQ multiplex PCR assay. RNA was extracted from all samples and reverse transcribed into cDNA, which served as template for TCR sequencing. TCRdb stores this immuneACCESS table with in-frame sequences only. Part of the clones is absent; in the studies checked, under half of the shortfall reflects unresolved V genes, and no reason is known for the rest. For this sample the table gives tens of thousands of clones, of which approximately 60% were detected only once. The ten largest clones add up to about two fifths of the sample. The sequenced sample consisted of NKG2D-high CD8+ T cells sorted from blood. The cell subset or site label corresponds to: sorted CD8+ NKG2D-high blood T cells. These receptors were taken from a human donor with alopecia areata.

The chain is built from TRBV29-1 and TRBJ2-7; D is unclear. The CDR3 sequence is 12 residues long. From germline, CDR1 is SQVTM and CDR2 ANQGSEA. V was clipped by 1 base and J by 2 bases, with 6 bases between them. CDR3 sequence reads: CSVEAKTYEQYF. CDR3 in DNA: TGCAGCGTTGAAGCAAAAACCTACGAGCAGTACTTC.

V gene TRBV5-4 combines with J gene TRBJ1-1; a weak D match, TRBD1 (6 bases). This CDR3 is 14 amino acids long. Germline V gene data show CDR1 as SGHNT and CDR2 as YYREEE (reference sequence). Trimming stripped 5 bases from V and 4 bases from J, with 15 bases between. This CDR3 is CASRTPGAGTEAFF. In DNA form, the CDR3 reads TGTGCCAGCAGGACCCCGGGGGCGGGCACTGAAGCTTTCTTT.

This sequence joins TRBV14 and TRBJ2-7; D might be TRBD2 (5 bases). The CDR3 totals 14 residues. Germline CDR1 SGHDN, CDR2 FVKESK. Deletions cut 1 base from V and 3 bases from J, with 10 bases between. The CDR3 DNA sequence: TGTGCCAGCAGCCAAGGAGGGAACCACTACGAGCAGTACTTC. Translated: CASSQGGNHYEQYF.

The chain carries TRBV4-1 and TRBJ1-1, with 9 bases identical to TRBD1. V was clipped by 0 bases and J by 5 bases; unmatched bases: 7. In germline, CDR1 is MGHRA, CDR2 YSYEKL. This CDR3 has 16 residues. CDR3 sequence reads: CASSQEADRGTTEAFF. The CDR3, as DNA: TGCGCCAGCAGCCAAGAGGCTGACAGGGGGACAACTGAAGCTTTCTTT.

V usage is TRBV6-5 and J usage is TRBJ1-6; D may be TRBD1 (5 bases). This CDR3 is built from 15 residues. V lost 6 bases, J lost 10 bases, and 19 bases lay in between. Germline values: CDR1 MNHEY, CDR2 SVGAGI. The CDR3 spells CASSPSRQGGSPLHF. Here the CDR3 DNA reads TGTGCCAGCAGCCCGAGCCGGCAGGGAGGATCACCCCTCCACTTT.

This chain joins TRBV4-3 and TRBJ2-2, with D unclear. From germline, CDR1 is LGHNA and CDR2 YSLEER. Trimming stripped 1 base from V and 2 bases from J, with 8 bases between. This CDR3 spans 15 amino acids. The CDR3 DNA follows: TGCGCCAGCAGCCAAGTCACCCTAAACACCGGGGAGCTGTTTTTT. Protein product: CASSQVTLNTGELFF.

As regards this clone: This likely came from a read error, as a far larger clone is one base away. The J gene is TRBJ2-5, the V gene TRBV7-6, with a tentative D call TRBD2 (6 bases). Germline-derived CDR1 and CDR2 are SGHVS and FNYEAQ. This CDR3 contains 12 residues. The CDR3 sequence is CAGSPEGETQYF. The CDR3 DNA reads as TGTGCCGGCAGCCCGGAGGGGGAGACCCAGTACTTC.

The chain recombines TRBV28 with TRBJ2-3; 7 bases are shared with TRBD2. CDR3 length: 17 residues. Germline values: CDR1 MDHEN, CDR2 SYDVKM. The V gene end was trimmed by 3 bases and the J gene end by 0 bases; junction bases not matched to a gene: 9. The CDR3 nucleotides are TGTGCCAGCAGTTTGGAACCTCTAGCGGTTAGCACAGATACGCAGTATTTT. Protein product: CASSLEPLAVSTDTQYF.

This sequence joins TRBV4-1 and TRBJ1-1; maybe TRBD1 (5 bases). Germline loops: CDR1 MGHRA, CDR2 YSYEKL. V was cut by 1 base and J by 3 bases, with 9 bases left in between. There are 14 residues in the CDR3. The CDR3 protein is CASSQGRGDTEAFF. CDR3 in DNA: TGCGCCAGCAGCCAAGGAAGAGGGGACACTGAAGCTTTCTTT.

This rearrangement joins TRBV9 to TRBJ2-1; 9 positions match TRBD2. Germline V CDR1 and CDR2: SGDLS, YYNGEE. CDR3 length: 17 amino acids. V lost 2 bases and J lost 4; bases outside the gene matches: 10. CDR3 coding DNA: TGTGCCAGCAGCGTGACCCGAGGAGCGGGGGGATACAATGAGCAGTTCTTC. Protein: CASSVTRGAGGYNEQFF.

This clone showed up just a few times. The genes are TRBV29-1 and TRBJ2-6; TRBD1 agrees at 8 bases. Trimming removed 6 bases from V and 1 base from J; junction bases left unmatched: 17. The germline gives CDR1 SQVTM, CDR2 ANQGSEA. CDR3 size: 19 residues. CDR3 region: CSVMIPRRTGYSGANVLTF. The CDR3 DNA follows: TGCAGCGTAATGATCCCGCGGCGGACAGGGTATTCTGGGGCCAACGTCCTGACTTTC.

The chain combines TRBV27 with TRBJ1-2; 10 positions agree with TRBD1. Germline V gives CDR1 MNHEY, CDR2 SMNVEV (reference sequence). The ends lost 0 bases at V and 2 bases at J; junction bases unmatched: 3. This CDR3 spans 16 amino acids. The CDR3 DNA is TGTGCCAGCAGTTTATCTCGGACAGGGGGGAACTATGGCTACACCTTC. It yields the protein CASSLSRTGGNYGYTF.

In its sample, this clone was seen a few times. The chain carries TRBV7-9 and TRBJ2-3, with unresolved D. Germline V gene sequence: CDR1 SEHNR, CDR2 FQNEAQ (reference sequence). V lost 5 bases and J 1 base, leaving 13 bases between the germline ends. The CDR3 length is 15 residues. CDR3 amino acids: CASSPRRTGTDTQYF. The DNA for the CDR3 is TGTGCCAGCAGCCCTAGAAGGACGGGCACAGATACGCAGTATTTT.

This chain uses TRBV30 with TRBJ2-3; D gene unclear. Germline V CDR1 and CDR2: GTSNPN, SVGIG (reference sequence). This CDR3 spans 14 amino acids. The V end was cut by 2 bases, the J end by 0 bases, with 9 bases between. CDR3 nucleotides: TGTGCCTGGAGTAGGACGGCCAGCACAGATACGCAGTATTTT. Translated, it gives CAWSRTASTDTQYF.

The DNA for the CDR3 is TGTGCCAGCAGCGTAGCGGATACAGGGAACACTGAAGCTTTCTTT. It codes for CASSVADTGNTEAFF. This chain connects TRBV9 to TRBJ1-1, with D tentatively TRBD1 (5 bases). This CDR3 spans 15 amino acids. The V gene's germline CDR1 is SGDLS and CDR2 YYNGEE. V was pared by 0 bases and J by 1 base, with 10 bases between.